This T cell receptor beta chain is from a study of blood T cell repertoires in COVID-19. Study at large: Material from acute and convalescent COVID-19 was sourced from the United States, Italy and Spain.

The CDR3 sequence is 15 residues long. CDR1 is SGHRS and CDR2 is YFSETQ in the germline V gene. V shed 2 bases, J shed 4 bases, and the junction held 6 bases outside the gene matches. Per the study methods: From reference gene primer amplification, estimates of nucleated cell counts were derived. The repertoire was sequenced with immunoSEQ multiplex PCR; TCRdb's copy has only in-frame clones and lacks some. V, J and clone size are taken as reported in that table, and D and trimming were inferred from the DNA itself. The sample carries tens of thousands of clones, 83% recorded once. Sequenced: peripheral blood. The origin of this receptor is a young man with COVID-19, enrolled during active disease. V gene TRBV5-1 combines with J gene TRBJ2-5; 9 bases line up with TRBD2. The CDR3 reads CASSFPSGMGETQYF. In DNA, the CDR3 is TGCGCCAGCAGCTTCCCTAGCGGGATGGGAGAGACCCAGTACTTC. The whole variable domain, remainder taken from reference TRBV5-1 and TRBJ2-5, is KAGVTQTPRYLIKTRGQQVTLSCSPISGHRSVSWYQQTPGQGLQFLFEYFSETQRNKGNFPGRFSGRQFSNSRSEMNVSTLELGDSALYLCASSFPSGMGETQYFGPGTRLLVL.